The sample holds a few counts of the clone carrying this TCR beta chain. These data originate in a study of T-cell reconstitution after alpha-beta-depleted transplantation in children. V gave up 0 bases and J gave up 3 bases, with 15 bases separating them. This CDR3 has 16 amino acids. From germline, CDR1 is LGHNA and CDR2 YSLEER. TCRbeta library preparation incorporated unique molecular identifiers. TCRdb reprocessed the PCR reads via MiXCR and lists one record per CDR3 protein. This sample has 90,000 to 95,000 distinct CDR3 sequences, with more than 9% found just once. The chain employs TRBV4-3 and TRBJ2-7, with D perhaps being TRBD1 or TRBD2 (5 bases each). This clonotype was obtained from a human donor who donated a stem cell graft to a child with inherited bone marrow failure. The sample in question was PBMCs from the stem cell graft donor, obtained from the stem cell graft. CDR3 in amino acids: CASSQDLGASGYEQYF. The CDR3 region has the DNA TGCGCCAGCAGCCAAGATCTTGGGGCCAGCGGCTACGAGCAGTACTTC.